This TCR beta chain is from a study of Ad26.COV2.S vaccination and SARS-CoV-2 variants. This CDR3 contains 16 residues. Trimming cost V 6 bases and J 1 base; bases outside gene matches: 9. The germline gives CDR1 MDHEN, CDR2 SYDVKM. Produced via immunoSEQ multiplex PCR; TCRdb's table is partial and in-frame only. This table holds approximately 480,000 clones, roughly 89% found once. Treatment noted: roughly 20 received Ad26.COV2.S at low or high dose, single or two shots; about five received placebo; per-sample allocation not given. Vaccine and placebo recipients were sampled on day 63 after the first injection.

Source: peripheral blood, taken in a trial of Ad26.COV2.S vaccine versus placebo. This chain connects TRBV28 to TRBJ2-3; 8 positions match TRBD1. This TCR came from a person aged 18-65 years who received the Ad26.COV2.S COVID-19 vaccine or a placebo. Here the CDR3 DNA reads TGTGCCAGCAGCCCATCAGGACAGGGAGGCACAGATACGCAGTATTTT. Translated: CASSPSGQGGTDTQYF.